Listed below are T cell receptor beta chains from one sample, sequenced in a study of blood T cell repertoires in COVID-19. Only in-frame clones appear in the TCRdb table, and some are missing; sequencing was by immunoSEQ multiplex PCR. Among about 200,000 clones listed, roughly 85% were seen once. Source material: peripheral blood. These receptors all come from a man aged 55 to 70 with acute or convalescent COVID-19. CDR3s include the opening cysteine and the closing phenylalanine or tryptophan. The order of the fields is V gene, D gene, clone size, J gene, CDR3 DNA, CDR3 protein. A D gene is named only where the DNA matches it firmly. The size of a clone is reported for some rows only, either as once, few or many, or as a class for expanded clones.

>TRBV13|TRBD2|NA|TRBJ2-1
TGTGCCAGCAGCTCTCGACTAGCGGGAGGCCTCAATGAGCAGTTCTTC
CASSSRLAGGLNEQFF
>TRBV27|TRBD2|NA|TRBJ2-7
TGTGCCAGCAGTTTCAGGTCCGGGACTAGCGGGGTCTACGAGCAGTACTTC
CASSFRSGTSGVYEQYF
>TRBV6-5|TRBD2|once|TRBJ2-3
TGTGCCAGCAGTTACTCGACCGCGGGAGGCACAGATACGCAGTATTTT
CASSYSTAGGTDTQYF
>TRBV5-1|TRBD1|NA|TRBJ1-5
TGCGCCAGCAGCCCCGGGACAGAGGATCAGCCCCAGCATTTT
CASSPGTEDQPQHF
>TRBV5-1|TRBD2|NA|TRBJ2-5
TGCGCCAGCAGCTTCATGTTAGCGGGAGCTGGTGAGACCCAGTACTTC
CASSFMLAGAGETQYF
>TRBV18|NA|NA|TRBJ2-1
TGTGCCAGCTCACCCCCCCGACAGAGCTCCTACAATGAGCAGTTCTTC
CASSPPRQSSYNEQFF
>TRBV5-4|TRBD1|NA|TRBJ1-6
TGTGCCAGCAGCTTGGCTGCGAAACAGGGGAATTCACCCCTCCACTTT
CASSLAAKQGNSPLHF
>TRBV7-2|TRBD2|NA|TRBJ2-7
TGTGCCAGCAGCCCGGGGGGAGGGAATCGTCACGAGCAGTACTTC
CASSPGGGNRHEQYF
>TRBV7-9|TRBD2|NA|TRBJ2-4
TGTGCCAGCAGCTTACGGGCGGGGGGAGCCAAAAACATTCAGTACTTC
CASSLRAGGAKNIQYF
>TRBV5-4|NA|NA|TRBJ1-2
TGTGCCAGCAGCTTGGGACAGCAAAACTATGGCTACACCTTC
CASSLGQQNYGYTF
>TRBV5-1|NA|NA|TRBJ2-7
TGCGCCAGCAGCTTTTCAGGATTCTACGAGCAGTACTTC
CASSFSGFYEQYF
>TRBV15|NA|NA|TRBJ1-3
TGTGCCACCAGCAGAGATCCCGGGGCTGGAAACACCATATATTTT
CATSRDPGAGNTIYF
>TRBV27|NA|NA|TRBJ1-4
TGTGCCAGCAGTTTATTGGGGGGATTTAATGAAAAACTGTTTTTT
CASSLLGGFNEKLFF
>TRBV5-6|TRBD2|NA|TRBJ2-1
TGTGCCAGCAGCTTGAGACTAGCGGGCTCCTACAATGAGCAGTTCTTC
CASSLRLAGSYNEQFF
>TRBV29-1|TRBD2|few|TRBJ2-1
TGCAGCGCCCGGCGGGGGAGGGACAATGAGCAGTTCTTC
CSARRGRDNEQFF
>TRBV5-1|NA|NA|TRBJ2-7
TGCGCCAGCAGGATGGACAGTGTAGGTGAGCAGTACTTC
CASRMDSVGEQYF
>TRBV28|TRBD2|once|TRBJ2-1
TGTGCCAGCAGTCCCCAACGCCTAGCGGGAGGGTACTCCTACAATGAGCAGTTCTTC
CASSPQRLAGGYSYNEQFF
>TRBV28|NA|NA|TRBJ1-5
TGTGCCAGCAGTTTGCGGGGAAGAGGCAATCAGCCCCAGCATTTT
CASSLRGRGNQPQHF
>TRBV4-1|NA|NA|TRBJ1-2
TGCGCCAGCAGCCATATCGGCGGGGGCTACACCTTC
CASSHIGGGYTF
>TRBV30|NA|NA|TRBJ2-7
TGTGCCTGGAGTGCGCGGACAGAGCAGTACTTC
CAWSARTEQYF
>TRBV27|NA|NA|TRBJ2-7
TGTGCCAGCAGTAAAGTGTTACCGGGACTCTCCGAGCAGTACTTC
CASSKVLPGLSEQYF
>TRBV6-5|NA|NA|TRBJ1-5
TGTGCCAGCAGTTACGCCGGTCAGCCCCAGCATTTT
CASSYAGQPQHF
>TRBV9|NA|NA|TRBJ2-1
TGTGCCAGCAGCGTTTCTGTCGCCCCCGGTTTGGTTGAGCAGTTCTTC
CASSVSVAPGLVEQFF
>TRBV28|NA|NA|TRBJ1-3
TGTGCCAGCAGTCGCGGACTTTCTACCGGAAAATCTGGAAACACCATATATTTT
CASSRGLSTGKSGNTIYF
>TRBV24-1|NA|NA|TRBJ2-3
TGTGCCACCTCCCAATTCCCCGGAGATACGCAGTATTTT
CATSQFPGDTQYF
>TRBV5-1|TRBD2|NA|TRBJ2-1
TGCGCCAGCAGCCCGGAAGTGGCGGGAGGCATAAATGAGCAGTTCTTC
CASSPEVAGGINEQFF
>TRBV25-1|TRBD2|NA|TRBJ2-7
TGTGCCAGCAGTGAATATGGCGGGAGGTCCTACGAGCAGTACTTC
CASSEYGGRSYEQYF
>TRBV7-9|NA|NA|TRBJ1-2
TGTGCCAGCAGCCGAACGGGTTATGGCTACACCTTC
CASSRTGYGYTF
>TRBV6-5|TRBD1|NA|TRBJ2-7
TGTGCCACCAGACCGGGACAGGGGATCTCCGAGCAGTACTTC
CATRPGQGISEQYF
>TRBV28|TRBD1|NA|TRBJ1-4
TGTGCCAGCAGTTCGGACAGGGGGGGGGAAAAACTGTTTTTT
CASSSDRGGEKLFF
>TRBV5-8|NA|NA|TRBJ1-1
TGTGCCAGCAGCTGGGGACACTTGAACACTGAAGCTTTCTTT
CASSWGHLNTEAFF
>TRBV24-1|TRBD2|NA|TRBJ2-1
TGTGCCACCAGTGACTCGGGCGGGAGGGGGAATGAGCAGTTCTTC
CATSDSGGRGNEQFF
>TRBV5-1|TRBD2|NA|TRBJ2-1
TGCGCCAGCAGCTTTTCTAGCGGTTCGTCTTACAATGAGCAGTTCTTC
CASSFSSGSSYNEQFF
>TRBV12-5|NA|once|TRBJ1-1
TGTGCTAGTGGTCCTCCGCGGGGCAGCGTGAACACTGAAGCTTTCTTT
CASGPPRGSVNTEAFF
>TRBV6-6|TRBD2|NA|TRBJ2-1
TGTGCCAGCAGCCCCACGACTAGCGGCTCCAATGAGCAGTTCTTC
CASSPTTSGSNEQFF
>TRBV5-4|TRBD1|NA|TRBJ2-7
TGTGCCAGCAGCCCCGAGGGGGACAGGGTGGAGGTGCAGTACTTC
CASSPEGDRVEVQYF
>TRBV9|TRBD2|NA|TRBJ2-1
TGTGCCAGCAGCGTAGCTATCCCAACTCCTAGCGGGAGGGCCCTTTCATACAATGAGCAGTTCTTC
CASSVAIPTPSGRALSYNEQFF
>TRBV5-1|TRBD2|once|TRBJ2-2
TGCGCCAGCAGCCACCTAGCGGGAGTCCACACCGGGGAGCTGTTTTTT
CASSHLAGVHTGELFF
>TRBV13|TRBD2|NA|TRBJ2-7
TGTGCCAGCAGCTCAAGCGGGAGGGCCCTTTACGAGCAGTACTTC
CASSSSGRALYEQYF
>TRBV10-3|NA|few|TRBJ1-2
TGTGCCTTCCAAGCGTCTTCTAACTATGGCTACACCTTC
CAFQASSNYGYTF
>TRBV5-8|NA|NA|TRBJ2-7
TGTGCCAGCAGCTTGGGAAGGGGACTTACCTACGAGCAGTACTTC
CASSLGRGLTYEQYF
>TRBV6-2/TRBV6-3|TRBD1|NA|TRBJ1-1
TGTGCCAGCAGTCGCGACAGGGGTGATACAGAGAGGGCTTTCTTT
CASSRDRGDTERAFF
>TRBV6-2/TRBV6-3|NA|NA|TRBJ1-1
TGTGCCAGCAGTCCCCGGGACACCACTGAAGCTTTCTTT
CASSPRDTTEAFF
>TRBV27|NA|NA|TRBJ2-1
TGTGCCAGCAGTTTCGGCAACAGGGCGTATGAGCAGTTCTTC
CASSFGNRAYEQFF
>TRBV5-1|TRBD2|NA|TRBJ2-2
TGCGCCAGCAGCTCCCCCGGGACTAGCCCAATGAACACCGGGGAGCTGTTTTTT
CASSSPGTSPMNTGELFF
>TRBV29-1|TRBD1|NA|TRBJ1-1
TGCAGCGTTCGACAGGGTTTTGGCACTGAAGCTTTCTTT
CSVRQGFGTEAFF
>TRBV29-1|NA|NA|TRBJ2-5
TGCAGCGCTTACGTTGGGGGCGCCGAGACCCAGTACTTC
CSAYVGGAETQYF
>TRBV5-4|TRBD1|NA|TRBJ2-2
TGTGCCAGCAGCATGGGACAGGACACCGGGGAGCTGTTTTTT
CASSMGQDTGELFF
>TRBV27|NA|NA|TRBJ2-3
TGTGCCAGCAGGGCCGGGTCCCACACAGATACGCAGTATTTT
CASRAGSHTDTQYF
>TRBV12-5|NA|NA|TRBJ2-7
TGTGCTAGTGGTTTGTATTACGAGCAGTACTTC
CASGLYYEQYF
>TRBV9|NA|NA|TRBJ2-1
TGTGCCAGCAGCGTAGCTGGGGGCACCTACAATGAGCAGTTCTTC
CASSVAGGTYNEQFF
>TRBV27|NA|NA|TRBJ2-1
TGTGCCAGCAGTTTAAATCGCGGCAATGAGCAGTTCTTC
CASSLNRGNEQFF
>TRBV28|NA|NA|TRBJ2-7
TGTGCCAGCAGTCCACTAAACCCCAACCGGGGGACCTACGAGCAGTACTTC
CASSPLNPNRGTYEQYF
>TRBV4-1|TRBD1|NA|TRBJ2-7
TGCGCCAGCAGCCGGGACAGGGGGCGCTACGAGCAGTACTTC
CASSRDRGRYEQYF
>TRBV5-5|NA|NA|TRBJ1-2
TGTGCCAGCAGGCGACCGGGGGGTAGTTATGGCTACACCTTC
CASRRPGGSYGYTF
>TRBV10-3|NA|NA|TRBJ1-1
TGTGCCATCAGTGACCGGGGGGCCCGCAACACTGAAGCTTTCTTT
CAISDRGARNTEAFF